This is a list of T cell receptor beta chains from one sample in a study of breast tumors, draining lymph nodes, adjacent tissues. A single record per CDR3 protein comes from TCRdb applying MiXCR to the multiplex PCR reads. This table has nearly 200,000 distinct CDR3 sequences, roughly 29% appearing once. Material for sequencing was axillary lymph node tissue. These receptor sequences come from a female donor with breast cancer. Some clones in this sample may be carry-over from other donors' samples. Each CDR3 is given with its conserved first and last residue.

j_call: TRBJ1-5
v_call: TRBV20-1
cdr3_aa: CSAREGGADQPQHF

j_call: TRBJ2-7
v_call: TRBV6-4
cdr3_aa: CASSDTMPRRSYEQYF

j_call: TRBJ1-5
v_call: TRBV6-5
cdr3_aa: CASSSTGGNQPQHF

j_call: TRBJ1-2
v_call: TRBV7-2
cdr3_aa: CASSTGAGYGYTF

j_call: TRBJ1-4
v_call: TRBV12-3/TRBV12-4
cdr3_aa: CASRFMGDSKGAKLFF

j_call: TRBJ2-3
v_call: TRBV7-9
cdr3_aa: CASSFQGGSTDTQYF

j_call: TRBJ1-2
v_call: TRBV5-1
cdr3_aa: CASSINVGYGYTF

j_call: TRBJ1-5
v_call: TRBV2
cdr3_aa: CASSEAGQPQHF

j_call: TRBJ2-1
v_call: TRBV27
cdr3_aa: CASSSLPSGVGEQFF

j_call: TRBJ2-1
v_call: TRBV6-4
cdr3_aa: CASSITGGYYNEQFF

j_call: TRBJ1-5
v_call: TRBV19
cdr3_aa: CASSRDRGREVAGQPQHF

j_call: TRBJ2-7
v_call: TRBV4-1
cdr3_aa: CASSQDIAGLTYEQYF

j_call: TRBJ2-1
v_call: TRBV19
cdr3_aa: CASSIVTGTGQNEQFF

j_call: TRBJ2-5
v_call: TRBV12-3/TRBV12-4
cdr3_aa: CASRYGTGGETQYF

j_call: TRBJ2-1
v_call: TRBV30
cdr3_aa: CAWSVGRMAEQFF

j_call: TRBJ2-7
v_call: TRBV9
cdr3_aa: CASSVVVQETYEQYF

j_call: TRBJ1-6
v_call: TRBV9
cdr3_aa: CASSVDTGSDSPLHF

j_call: TRBJ2-7
v_call: TRBV28
cdr3_aa: CASSPGDRDTYEQYF

j_call: TRBJ2-4
v_call: TRBV12-3/TRBV12-4
cdr3_aa: CASSLKRFKNIQYF

j_call: TRBJ1-4
v_call: TRBV27
cdr3_aa: CASSPQRLNRVGKLFF

j_call: TRBJ2-7
v_call: TRBV7-2
cdr3_aa: CASSSSGTGVYEQYF

j_call: TRBJ2-3
v_call: TRBV7-9
cdr3_aa: CTSSFERGAYNEQYF

j_call: TRBJ2-7
v_call: TRBV15
cdr3_aa: CATSIRTGHEQYF

j_call: TRBJ2-5
v_call: TRBV2
cdr3_aa: CASSEGGQGAETQYF

j_call: TRBJ1-6
v_call: TRBV11-2
cdr3_aa: CASTQGGGNNSPLHF

j_call: TRBJ2-7
v_call: TRBV5-8
cdr3_aa: CASSSGTSGNYEQYF

j_call: TRBJ2-1
v_call: TRBV7-3
cdr3_aa: CASSLRLAGVYNEQFF

j_call: TRBJ1-2
v_call: TRBV20-1
cdr3_aa: CSATQGSDYGYTF

j_call: TRBJ2-7
v_call: TRBV2
cdr3_aa: CASRGPGSYEQYF

j_call: TRBJ1-3
v_call: TRBV24-1
cdr3_aa: CATSDGSGNTIYF

j_call: TRBJ1-6
v_call: TRBV2
cdr3_aa: CASSEARGISPLHF

j_call: TRBJ2-2
v_call: TRBV12-3/TRBV12-4
cdr3_aa: CASSPDRPAGELFF

j_call: TRBJ2-2
v_call: TRBV10-3
cdr3_aa: CAISELSPGELFF

j_call: TRBJ2-3
v_call: TRBV2
cdr3_aa: CASSVEESDTQYF

j_call: TRBJ2-7
v_call: TRBV6-5
cdr3_aa: CASSPHRGSGEQYF

j_call: TRBJ1-5
v_call: TRBV4-1
cdr3_aa: CASSQTDRYNNQPQHF

j_call: TRBJ1-1
v_call: TRBV30
cdr3_aa: CAFLDRGDWNTEAFF